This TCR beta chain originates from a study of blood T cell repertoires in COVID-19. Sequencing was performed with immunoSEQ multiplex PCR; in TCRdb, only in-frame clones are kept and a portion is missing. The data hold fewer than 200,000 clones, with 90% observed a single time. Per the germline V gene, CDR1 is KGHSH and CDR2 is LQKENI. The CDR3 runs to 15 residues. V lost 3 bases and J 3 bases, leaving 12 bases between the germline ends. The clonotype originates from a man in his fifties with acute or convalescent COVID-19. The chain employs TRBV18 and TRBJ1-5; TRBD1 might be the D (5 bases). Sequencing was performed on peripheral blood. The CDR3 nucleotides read TGTGCCAGCTCACCGGACATGGGTAACAATCAGCCCCAGCATTTT. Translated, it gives CASSPDMGNNQPQHF.